This T cell receptor (beta chain) came from a study of Ad26.COV2.S vaccination and SARS-CoV-2 variants. Across the whole study: Participant was drawn from the COV1001 Ad26.COV2.S trial arm.

Treatment in this sample: some 20 received Ad26.COV2.S at low or high dose, single or two shots; a few received placebo; per-sample allocation not given. Day 63 after the first vaccine or placebo injection was the time point for sampling. Germline V gene data show CDR1 as SGHVS and CDR2 as FQNEAQ. The CDR3 is 17 amino acids. The V gene lost 7 bases and the J gene lost 1 base, with 22 bases spanning the gap. Produced via immunoSEQ multiplex PCR; TCRdb's table is partial and in-frame only. Seen here are over 400,000 clones, 75% to 90% observed once, and the top ten hold about 2.7%. This receptor was taken from a person aged 18 to 65 who received the Ad26.COV2.S COVID-19 vaccine or a placebo. The chain recombines TRBV7-8 with TRBJ1-1, with D hard to call. The sequencing used peripheral blood, collected in a trial of Ad26.COV2.S vaccine versus placebo. The CDR3 bases are TGTGCCAGCACCCCTTCCTCGGGGTCTACCGCGAACACTGAAGCTTTCTTT. Translation gives CASTPSSGSTANTEAFF.